The rows below give T cell receptor beta chains drawn from one sample of a study of T cells after yellow fever vaccination. From the 5' RACE reads, TCRdb called clonotypes with MiXCR, one entry per CDR3 protein. The sample has roughly 250,000 distinct CDR3 sequences, 10% to 15% seen once; the top ten hold roughly 0.5%. Here the sequenced sample was CD4+ T cells sorted from PBMCs, taken 45 days after the yellow fever booster vaccination. Receptor source: a man between 25 and 39 years old who received the YFV17D yellow fever vaccine. The CDR3 runs from the conserved cysteine through the conserved F or W. A D gene is named only where the DNA matches it firmly. Size is stated for part of the rows, as once, few or many counts, or as a class when the clone is expanded.

j_gene	abundance	d_gene	v_gene	CDR3aa	CDR3nt
TRBJ1-3	few	TRBD1	TRBV28	CASSFGTASGNTIYF	TGTGCCAGCAGTTTCGGGACAGCCTCTGGAAACACCATATATTTT
TRBJ1-2	few	.	TRBV28	CASSLAGEVYGYTF	TGTGCCAGCAGTTTAGCAGGGGAGGTTTATGGCTACACCTTC
TRBJ2-5	few	.	TRBV7-2	CASSLNLGWVGGTQYF	TGTGCCAGCAGCTTAAACCTTGGTTGGGTTGGGGGGACCCAGTACTTC
TRBJ2-1	.	.	TRBV7-2	CASSLAGQTTSNEQFF	TGTGCCAGCAGCTTAGCCGGACAGACAACCTCCAATGAGCAGTTCTTC
TRBJ2-3	.	.	TRBV2	CASSEGVPDTQYF	TGTGCCAGCAGTGAAGGGGTTCCAGATACGCAGTATTTT
TRBJ2-7	.	.	TRBV7-2	CASSLPIEGYEQYF	TGTGCCAGCAGCCTGCCCATAGAGGGGTACGAGCAGTACTTC
TRBJ1-5	few	.	TRBV28	CASSLGSQPQHF	TGTGCCAGCAGTTTAGGGTCCCAGCCCCAGCATTTT
TRBJ2-2	few	TRBD1	TRBV5-1	CASSPYRDRGTGELFF	TGCGCCAGCAGCCCGTACCGGGACAGGGGTACCGGGGAGCTGTTTTTT
TRBJ1-5	.	.	TRBV20-1	CSARAQGGQPQHF	TGCAGTGCTAGAGCACAGGGCGGTCAGCCCCAGCATTTT
TRBJ2-1	few	.	TRBV14	CASSQSGKYNEQFF	TGTGCCAGCAGCCAGTCGGGGAAGTACAATGAGCAGTTCTTC
TRBJ2-1	few	.	TRBV20-1	CSARTSLHNEQFF	TGCAGTGCTAGAACCTCGTTACACAATGAGCAGTTCTTC
TRBJ2-2	few	.	TRBV7-2	CASSPQWNTGELFF	TGTGCCAGCAGCCCGCAATGGAACACCGGGGAGCTGTTTTTT
TRBJ2-7	few	TRBD2	TRBV12-5	CASGGISGLPYEQYF	TGTGCTAGTGGGGGGATTAGCGGGCTACCCTACGAGCAGTACTTC
TRBJ2-7	few	TRBD1	TRBV7-8	CASSEYRDRVPQYF	TGTGCCAGCAGCGAATACCGGGACAGGGTCCCGCAGTACTTC
TRBJ2-3	.	TRBD2	TRBV7-2	CASSLVISGATDTQYF	TGTGCCAGCAGCCTCGTCATTAGCGGGGCCACAGATACGCAGTATTTT
TRBJ2-7	few	TRBD1	TRBV15	CATSRDPGQGAREQYF	TGTGCCACCAGCAGGGATCCGGGACAGGGGGCCCGGGAGCAGTACTTC
TRBJ2-2	few	.	TRBV25-1	CASSGAGTGELFF	TGTGCCAGCAGTGGGGCAGGCACCGGGGAGCTGTTTTTT
TRBJ1-4	.	.	TRBV7-2	CASSPSPNEKLFF	TGTGCCAGCAGCCCTAGCCCTAATGAAAAACTGTTTTTT
TRBJ2-7	.	TRBD1	TRBV20-1	CSARVGQGSNEQYF	TGCAGTGCTAGAGTTGGACAGGGGAGCAACGAGCAGTACTTC
TRBJ1-2	.	TRBD1	TRBV29-1	CSVVRTGGAVYGCTF	TGCAGCGTTGTACGGACAGGGGGCGCGGTCTATGGCTGCACCTTC
TRBJ2-2	few	TRBD2	TRBV7-2	CASSSSGSNTGELFF	TGTGCCAGCAGCTCCAGCGGGAGCAACACCGGGGAGCTGTTTTTT
TRBJ2-1	.	TRBD2	TRBV5-1	CASSEGLAGGSEQFF	TGCGCCAGCAGCGAGGGACTAGCGGGAGGTTCTGAGCAGTTCTTC
TRBJ2-1	.	.	TRBV5-5	CASSHTPVAPPGNEQFF	TGTGCCAGCAGCCATACACCCGTGGCCCCGCCAGGCAATGAGCAGTTCTTC
TRBJ2-3	.	.	TRBV9	CASSAHGGDTQYF	TGTGCCAGCAGCGCCCACGGAGGGGATACGCAGTATTTT
TRBJ2-2	.	TRBD2	TRBV29-1	CSVETGGSGELFF	TGCAGCGTCGAAACGGGGGGGTCCGGGGAGCTGTTTTTT
TRBJ2-5	.	.	TRBV14	CASSHWGGADETQYF	TGTGCCAGCAGCCATTGGGGGGGCGCGGATGAGACCCAGTACTTC
TRBJ2-1	few	TRBD2	TRBV25-1	CASSETSGRNYNEQFF	TGTGCCAGCAGTGAAACTAGCGGGAGGAACTACAATGAGCAGTTCTTC
TRBJ2-2	.	.	TRBV7-2	CASSLGGTGRELFF	TGTGCCAGCAGCTTAGGGGGGACGGGCAGGGAGCTGTTTTTT
TRBJ2-1	.	.	TRBV20-1	CSARDRLTAGYNEQFF	TGCAGTGCTAGAGATCGACTAACGGCGGGGTACAATGAGCAGTTCTTC
TRBJ2-3	few	.	TRBV12-5	CASGVADTQYF	TGTGCTAGTGGTGTGGCAGATACGCAGTATTTT
TRBJ2-2	few	.	TRBV12-3/TRBV12-4	CASILAGELFF	TGTGCCAGCATCCTCGCTGGGGAGCTGTTTTTT
TRBJ2-4	.	TRBD2	TRBV20-1	CSAKGLAGLVAKNIQYF	TGCAGTGCCAAGGGGCTAGCGGGATTGGTCGCCAAAAACATTCAGTACTTC
TRBJ1-3	.	.	TRBV10-2	CASIPNSGNTIYF	TGCGCCAGCATACCCAACTCTGGAAACACCATATATTTT
TRBJ2-7	.	TRBD1	TRBV12-3/TRBV12-4	CASSLGRGPTEQYF	TGTGCCAGCAGTTTAGGCAGGGGGCCTACAGAGCAGTACTTC
TRBJ2-5	many	.	TRBV20-1	CSARGVASALQETQYF	TGCAGTGCTAGAGGGGTCGCATCCGCTTTACAAGAGACCCAGTACTTC
TRBJ1-5	.	.	TRBV12-3/TRBV12-4	CASSPTRDQPQHF	TGTGCCAGCAGTCCAACCAGGGATCAGCCCCAGCATTTT
TRBJ2-1	few	TRBD2	TRBV5-1	CASSLTSGNLVGSYNEQFF	TGCGCCAGCAGCCTGACTAGCGGGAACCTCGTCGGCTCCTACAATGAGCAGTTCTTC
TRBJ1-1	.	.	TRBV5-1	CASSSQGDTEAFF	TGCGCCAGCAGCTCACAGGGAGACACTGAAGCTTTCTTT
TRBJ2-3	.	.	TRBV15	CATSRESTRVSDTQYF	TGTGCCACCAGCAGAGAATCGACTAGGGTATCAGATACGCAGTATTTT
TRBJ2-3	.	.	TRBV4-3	CASSQAGFSGETLLADTQYF	TGCGCCAGCAGCCAAGCCGGCTTTTCAGGGGAGACTTTGTTGGCAGATACGCAGTATTTT
TRBJ2-7	few	TRBD1	TRBV4-3	CASSQGVRDRSYEQYF	TGCGCCAGCAGCCAAGGAGTCCGGGACAGATCATACGAGCAGTACTTC
TRBJ2-1	.	.	TRBV6-2/TRBV6-3	CASSTRAPVSGEQFF	TGTGCCAGCTCTACTCGGGCACCTGTGTCGGGTGAGCAGTTCTTC
TRBJ2-2	.	.	TRBV7-2	CASSLAESATGELFF	TGTGCCAGCAGCTTAGCGGAAAGTGCAACCGGGGAGCTGTTTTTT
TRBJ2-7	.	TRBD2	TRBV4-3	CASSQELAPAYEQYF	TGCGCCAGCAGCCAAGAACTAGCGCCAGCCTACGAGCAGTACTTC
TRBJ2-7	.	TRBD1	TRBV5-1	CASSMGQGNYEQYF	TGCGCCAGCAGCATGGGACAGGGAAATTACGAGCAGTACTTC
TRBJ1-1	few	.	TRBV7-9	CASSILDSEAFF	TGTGCCAGCAGCATCCTGGACAGTGAAGCTTTCTTT
TRBJ1-1	few	.	TRBV18	CASNGRNTEAFF	TGTGCCAGCAACGGACGGAACACTGAAGCTTTCTTT
TRBJ2-2	few	TRBD2	TRBV20-1	CSAISGTAAGELFF	TGCAGTGCAATTAGCGGGACGGCGGCCGGGGAGCTGTTTTTT
TRBJ2-3	.	.	TRBV10-3	CAISESGGSVDTQYF	TGTGCCATCAGTGAGTCGGGCGGTAGCGTGGATACGCAGTATTTT
TRBJ2-1	few	.	TRBV6-1	CASRGPVNNEQFF	TGTGCCAGCAGGGGGCCAGTAAACAATGAGCAGTTCTTC
TRBJ1-1	.	.	TRBV7-2	CASSFRGEAFF	TGTGCCAGCAGCTTCCGAGGAGAAGCTTTCTTT
TRBJ2-3	many	.	TRBV19	CASSTGDTQYF	TGTGCCAGTAGTACAGGGGACACGCAGTATTTT
TRBJ2-2	.	.	TRBV7-9	CASSLGGLKITGELFF	TGTGCCAGCAGCTTAGGAGGATTAAAGATTACCGGGGAGCTGTTTTTT
TRBJ2-2	few	TRBD1	TRBV5-1	CASSGRQGGTGELFF	TGCGCCAGCAGCGGGAGACAGGGGGGCACCGGGGAGCTGTTTTTT
TRBJ2-7	few	.	TRBV20-1	CSARRDRDPLFGEQYF	TGCAGTGCTAGGAGGGACCGGGACCCGCTCTTCGGCGAGCAGTACTTC
TRBJ2-7	.	.	TRBV7-2	CASSLAPGHNSYEQYF	TGTGCCAGCAGCTTAGCGCCGGGACACAATAGCTACGAGCAGTACTTC
TRBJ1-5	.	TRBD1	TRBV20-1	CSASWDREGQPQHF	TGCAGTGCTAGTTGGGACAGGGAAGGTCAGCCCCAGCATTTT
TRBJ2-1	many	TRBD1	TRBV5-1	CASSLVTGGYNEQFF	TGCGCCAGCAGCTTGGTTACAGGGGGATACAATGAGCAGTTCTTC
TRBJ2-5	.	.	TRBV29-1	CSVDAGSQETQYF	TGCAGCGTTGACGCCGGGAGCCAAGAGACCCAGTACTTC